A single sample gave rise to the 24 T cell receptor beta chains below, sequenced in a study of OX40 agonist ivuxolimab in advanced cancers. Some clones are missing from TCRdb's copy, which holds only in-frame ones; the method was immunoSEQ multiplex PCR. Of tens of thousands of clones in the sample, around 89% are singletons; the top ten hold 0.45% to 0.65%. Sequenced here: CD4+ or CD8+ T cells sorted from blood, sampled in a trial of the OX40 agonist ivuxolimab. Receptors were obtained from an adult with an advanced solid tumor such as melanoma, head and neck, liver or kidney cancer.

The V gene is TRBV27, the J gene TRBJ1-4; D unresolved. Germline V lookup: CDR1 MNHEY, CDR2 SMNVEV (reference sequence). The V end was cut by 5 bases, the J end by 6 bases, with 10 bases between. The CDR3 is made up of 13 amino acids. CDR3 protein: CASSRSRYEKLFF. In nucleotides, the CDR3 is TGTGCCAGCAGTAGATCCCGGTATGAAAAACTGTTTTTT.

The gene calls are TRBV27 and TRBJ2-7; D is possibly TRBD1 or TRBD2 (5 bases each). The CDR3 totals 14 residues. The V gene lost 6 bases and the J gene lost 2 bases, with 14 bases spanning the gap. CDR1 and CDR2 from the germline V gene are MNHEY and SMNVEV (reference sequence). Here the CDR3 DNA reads TGTGCCAGCAGCGGGGTCGTGGGGGCCTACGAGCAGTACTTC. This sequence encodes CASSGVVGAYEQYF.

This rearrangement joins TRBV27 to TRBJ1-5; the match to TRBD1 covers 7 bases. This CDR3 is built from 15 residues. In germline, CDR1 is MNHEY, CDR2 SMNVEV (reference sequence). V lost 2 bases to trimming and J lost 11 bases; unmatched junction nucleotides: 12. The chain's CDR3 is CASSLNRDSTMAQHF. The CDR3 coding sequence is TGTGCCAGCAGTTTAAATCGGGACAGTACAATGGCCCAGCATTTT.

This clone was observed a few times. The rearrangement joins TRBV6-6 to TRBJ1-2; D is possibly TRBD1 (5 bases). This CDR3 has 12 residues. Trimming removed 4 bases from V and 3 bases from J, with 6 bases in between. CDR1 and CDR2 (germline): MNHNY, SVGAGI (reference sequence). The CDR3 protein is CASSLTDYGYTF. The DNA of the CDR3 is TGTGCCAGCAGTTTGACAGACTATGGCTACACCTTC.

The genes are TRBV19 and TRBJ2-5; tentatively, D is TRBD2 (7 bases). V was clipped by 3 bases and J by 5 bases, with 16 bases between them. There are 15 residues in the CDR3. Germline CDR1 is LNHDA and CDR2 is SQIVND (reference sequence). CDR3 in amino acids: CASSMLVGGLETQYF. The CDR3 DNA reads TGTGCCAGTAGTATGTTAGTCGGGGGGCTTGAGACCCAGTACTTC.

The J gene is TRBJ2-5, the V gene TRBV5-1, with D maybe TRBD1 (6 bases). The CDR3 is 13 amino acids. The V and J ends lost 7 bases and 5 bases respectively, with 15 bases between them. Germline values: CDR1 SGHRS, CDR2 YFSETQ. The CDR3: CASGRGQLETQYF. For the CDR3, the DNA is TGCGCCAGCGGCCGCGGACAGTTGGAGACCCAGTACTTC.

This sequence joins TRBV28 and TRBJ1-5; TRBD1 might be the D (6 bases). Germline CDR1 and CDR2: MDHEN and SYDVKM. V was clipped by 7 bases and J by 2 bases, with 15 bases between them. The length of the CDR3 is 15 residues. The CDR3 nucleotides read TGTGCCAGCATCTCGGGGGGGCGAGGCAATCAGCCCCAGCATTTT. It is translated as CASISGGRGNQPQHF.

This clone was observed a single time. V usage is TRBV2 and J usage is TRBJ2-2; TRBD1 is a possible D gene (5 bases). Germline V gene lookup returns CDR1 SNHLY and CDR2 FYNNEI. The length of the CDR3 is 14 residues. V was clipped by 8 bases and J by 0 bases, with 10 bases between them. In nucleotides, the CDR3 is TGTGCCAGCGGCACAGGATCGAACACCGGGGAGCTGTTTTTT. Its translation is CASGTGSNTGELFF.

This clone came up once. The CDR3 sequence is CASSMTSGGSDTQYF. CDR3 sequence (DNA): TGCGCCAGCAGTATGACTAGCGGGGGTTCAGATACGCAGTATTTT. The chain employs TRBV10-1 and TRBJ2-3; 12 bases are shared with TRBD2. The CDR3 consists of 15 residues. V was clipped by 5 bases and J by 4 bases; unmatched bases: 4. Per the germline V gene, CDR1 is WNHNN and CDR2 is SYGVQD (reference sequence).

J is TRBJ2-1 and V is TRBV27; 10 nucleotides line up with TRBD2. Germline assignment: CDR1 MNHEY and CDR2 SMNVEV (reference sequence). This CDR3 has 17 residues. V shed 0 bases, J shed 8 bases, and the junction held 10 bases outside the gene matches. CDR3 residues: CASSLSAGGTRDDEQFF. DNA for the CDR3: TGTGCCAGCAGTTTATCAGCGGGGGGGACTAGGGACGATGAGCAGTTCTTC.

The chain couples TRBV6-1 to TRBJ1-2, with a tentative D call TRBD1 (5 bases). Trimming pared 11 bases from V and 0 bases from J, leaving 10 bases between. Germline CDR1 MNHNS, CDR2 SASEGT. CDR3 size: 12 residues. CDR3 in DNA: TGTGCCGGCGAGACAGCTAACTATGGCTACACCTTC. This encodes CAGETANYGYTF.

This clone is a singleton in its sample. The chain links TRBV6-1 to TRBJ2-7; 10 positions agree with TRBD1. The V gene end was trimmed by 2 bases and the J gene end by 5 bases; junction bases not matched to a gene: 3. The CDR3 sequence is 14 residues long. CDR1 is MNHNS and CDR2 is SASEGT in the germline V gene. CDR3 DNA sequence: TGTGCCAGCAGTGAAAGGGGGACAGGGGACGAGCAGTACTTC. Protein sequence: CASSERGTGDEQYF.

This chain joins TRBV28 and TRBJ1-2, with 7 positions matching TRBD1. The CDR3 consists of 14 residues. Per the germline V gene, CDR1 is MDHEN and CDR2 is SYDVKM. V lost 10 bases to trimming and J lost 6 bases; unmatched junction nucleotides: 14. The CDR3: CAIYMGQRTNGYTF. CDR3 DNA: TGTGCCATTTATATGGGACAGAGAACTAATGGCTACACCTTC.

In DNA, the CDR3 is TGTGCCAGCAGATCGGGACAGGGGTTGAACACTGAAGCTTTCTTT. This gives the protein CASRSGQGLNTEAFF. The chain uses TRBV6-5 and TRBJ1-1; 10 bases agree with TRBD1. J gave up 0 bases and V 6 bases, and 4 bases lay outside the gene matches. This CDR3 contains 15 residues. Germline CDR1 MNHEY, CDR2 SVGAGI.

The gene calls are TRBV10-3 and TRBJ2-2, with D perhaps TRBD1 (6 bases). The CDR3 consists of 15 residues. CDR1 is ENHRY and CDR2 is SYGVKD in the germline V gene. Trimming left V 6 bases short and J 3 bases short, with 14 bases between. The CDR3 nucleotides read TGTGCCATCAGCACCGGGACAACTTACACCGGGGAGCTGTTTTTT. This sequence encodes CAISTGTTYTGELFF.

CDR3 in amino acids: CASSYSPGGRYRPQHF. The CDR3 DNA reads as TGTGCCAGCAGTTACTCTCCGGGTGGACGCTATAGGCCCCAGCATTTT. This sequence joins TRBV6-5 and TRBJ1-5; D remains unclear. Germline loops: CDR1 MNHEY, CDR2 SVGAGI. The V gene lost 0 bases and the J gene lost 9 bases, with 18 bases spanning the gap. The CDR3 is 16 residues long.

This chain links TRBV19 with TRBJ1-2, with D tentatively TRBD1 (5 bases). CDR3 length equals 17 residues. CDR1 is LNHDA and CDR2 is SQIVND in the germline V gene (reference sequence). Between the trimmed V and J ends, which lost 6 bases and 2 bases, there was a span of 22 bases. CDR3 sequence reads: CASRPSQGVVRNYGYTF. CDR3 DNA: TGTGCCAGTAGACCAAGCCAGGGAGTGGTCCGAAACTATGGCTACACCTTC. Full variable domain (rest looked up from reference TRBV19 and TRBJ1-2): DGGITQSPKYLFRKEGQNVTLSCEQNLNHDAMYWYRQDPGQGLRLIYYSQIVNDFQKGDIAEGYSVSREKKESFPLTVTSAQKNPTAFYLCASRPSQGVVRNYGYTFGSGTRLTVV.

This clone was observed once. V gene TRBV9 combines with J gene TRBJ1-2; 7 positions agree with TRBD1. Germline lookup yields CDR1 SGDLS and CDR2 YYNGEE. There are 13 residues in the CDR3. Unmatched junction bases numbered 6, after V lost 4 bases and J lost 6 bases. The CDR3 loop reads CASSLNQGDGYTF. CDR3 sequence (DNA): TGTGCCAGCAGCCTCAATCAGGGGGATGGCTACACCTTC.

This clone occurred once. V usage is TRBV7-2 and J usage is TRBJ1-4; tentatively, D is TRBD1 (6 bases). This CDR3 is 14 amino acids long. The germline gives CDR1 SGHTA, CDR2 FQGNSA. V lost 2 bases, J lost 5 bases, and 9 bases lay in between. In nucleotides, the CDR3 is TGTGCCAGCAGCTTAATGGGGGGCAATGAAAAACTGTTTTTT. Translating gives CASSLMGGNEKLFF.

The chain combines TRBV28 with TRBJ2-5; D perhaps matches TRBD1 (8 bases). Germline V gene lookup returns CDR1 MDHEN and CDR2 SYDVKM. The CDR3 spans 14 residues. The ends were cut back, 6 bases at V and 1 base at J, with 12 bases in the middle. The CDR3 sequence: CASRHRGGQETQYF. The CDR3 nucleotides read TGTGCCAGCAGACACAGGGGGGGCCAAGAGACCCAGTACTTC.

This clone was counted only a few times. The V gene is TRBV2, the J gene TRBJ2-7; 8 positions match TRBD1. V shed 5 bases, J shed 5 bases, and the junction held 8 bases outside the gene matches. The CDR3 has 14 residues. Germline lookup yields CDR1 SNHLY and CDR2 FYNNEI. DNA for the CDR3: TGTGCCAGCAGTTTAAGACAGGGGAGTAACGAGCAGTACTTC. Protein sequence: CASSLRQGSNEQYF.

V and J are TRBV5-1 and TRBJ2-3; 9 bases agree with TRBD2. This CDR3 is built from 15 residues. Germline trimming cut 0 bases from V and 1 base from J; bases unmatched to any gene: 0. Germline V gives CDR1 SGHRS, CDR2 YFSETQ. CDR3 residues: CASSLASGGTDTQYF. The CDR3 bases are TGCGCCAGCAGCTTGGCTAGCGGGGGCACAGATACGCAGTATTTT.

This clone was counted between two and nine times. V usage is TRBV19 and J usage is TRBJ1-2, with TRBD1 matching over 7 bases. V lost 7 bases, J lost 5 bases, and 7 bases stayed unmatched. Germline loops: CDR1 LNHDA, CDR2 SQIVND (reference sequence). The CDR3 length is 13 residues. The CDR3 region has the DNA TGTGCCAGTAAGCTCCCGGGACAGTATGGCTACACCTTC. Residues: CASKLPGQYGYTF.

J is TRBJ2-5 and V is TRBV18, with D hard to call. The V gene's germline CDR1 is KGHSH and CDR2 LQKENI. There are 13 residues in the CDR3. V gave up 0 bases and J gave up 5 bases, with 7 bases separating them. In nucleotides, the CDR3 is TGTGCCAGCTCACCACCGGTCGGTGAGACCCAGTACTTC. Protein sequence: CASSPPVGETQYF. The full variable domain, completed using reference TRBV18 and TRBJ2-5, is NAGVMQNPRHLVRRRGQEARLRCSPMKGHSHVYWYRQLPEEGLKFMVYLQKENIIDESGMPKERFSAEFPKEGPSILRIQQVVRGDSAAYFCASSPPVGETQYFGPGTRLLVL.